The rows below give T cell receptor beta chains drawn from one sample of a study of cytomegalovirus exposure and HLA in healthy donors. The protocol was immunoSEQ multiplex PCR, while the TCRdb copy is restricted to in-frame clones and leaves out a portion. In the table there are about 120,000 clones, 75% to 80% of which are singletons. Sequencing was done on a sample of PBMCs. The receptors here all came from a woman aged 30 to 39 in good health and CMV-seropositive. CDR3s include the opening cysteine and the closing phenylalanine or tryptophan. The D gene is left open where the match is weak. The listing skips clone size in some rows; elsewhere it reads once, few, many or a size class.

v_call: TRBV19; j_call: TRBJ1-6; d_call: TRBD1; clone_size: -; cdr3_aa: CASRWRTGNSPLHF; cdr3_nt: TGTGCCAGTAGGTGGAGGACAGGGAATTCACCCCTCCACTTT
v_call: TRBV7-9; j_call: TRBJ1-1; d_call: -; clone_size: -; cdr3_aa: CASTLLQGGNTEAFF; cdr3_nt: TGTGCCAGCACCCTGCTACAGGGTGGGAACACTGAAGCTTTCTTT
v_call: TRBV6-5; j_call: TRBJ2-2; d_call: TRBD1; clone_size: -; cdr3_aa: CASSYGTGSTGELFF; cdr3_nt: TGTGCCAGCAGTTACGGGACAGGCTCCACCGGGGAGCTGTTTTTT
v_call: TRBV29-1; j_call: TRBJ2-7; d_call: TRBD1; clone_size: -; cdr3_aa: CSVRDSVIYEQYF; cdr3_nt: TGCAGCGTTCGGGACAGTGTGATCTACGAGCAGTACTTC
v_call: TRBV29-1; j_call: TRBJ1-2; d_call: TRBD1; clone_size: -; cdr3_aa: CSVLQGQASYTF; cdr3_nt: TGCAGCGTTCTCCAGGGACAGGCGAGCTACACCTTC
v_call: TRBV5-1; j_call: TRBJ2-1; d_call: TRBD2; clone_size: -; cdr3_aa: CASSLKTSTNNEQFF; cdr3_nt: TGCGCCAGCAGCTTGAAGACTAGCACCAACAATGAGCAGTTCTTC
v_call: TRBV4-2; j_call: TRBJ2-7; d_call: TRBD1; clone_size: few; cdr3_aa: CASSHPMGQGLSYEQYF; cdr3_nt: TGTGCCAGCAGCCACCCCATGGGACAGGGCCTCTCCTACGAGCAGTACTTC
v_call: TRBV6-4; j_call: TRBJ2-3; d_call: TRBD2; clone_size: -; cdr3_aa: CASSSGLGTDTQYF; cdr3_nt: TGTGCCAGCAGTTCAGGACTAGGCACAGATACGCAGTATTTT
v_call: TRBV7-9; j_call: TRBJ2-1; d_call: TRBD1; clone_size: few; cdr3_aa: CASSYTPGTGRGVYNEQFF; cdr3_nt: TGTGCCAGCAGCTATACCCCCGGGACAGGGCGTGGGGTTTACAATGAGCAGTTCTTC
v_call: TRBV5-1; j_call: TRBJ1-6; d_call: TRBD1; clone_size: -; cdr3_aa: CASNQGGGDNSPLHF; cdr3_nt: TGCGCCAGCAACCAGGGGGGAGGAGATAATTCACCCCTCCACTTT
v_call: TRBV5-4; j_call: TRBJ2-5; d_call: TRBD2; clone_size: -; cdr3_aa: CASSLAGNPQETQYF; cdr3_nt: TGTGCCAGCAGCTTAGCGGGGAACCCCCAAGAGACCCAGTACTTC
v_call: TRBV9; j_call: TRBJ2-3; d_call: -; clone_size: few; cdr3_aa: CASSVDGRVGATDTQYF; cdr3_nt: TGTGCCAGCAGCGTCGACGGTCGTGTGGGGGCCACAGATACGCAGTATTTT
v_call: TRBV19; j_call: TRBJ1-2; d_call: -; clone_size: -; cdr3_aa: CASNNMAAGSGYTF; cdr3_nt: TGTGCCAGTAATAATATGGCCGCGGGGAGTGGCTACACCTTC
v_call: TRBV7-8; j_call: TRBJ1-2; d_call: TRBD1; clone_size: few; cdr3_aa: CASSWRRTGGGLDGYTF; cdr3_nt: TGTGCCAGCAGCTGGCGCCGGACAGGGGGCGGACTCGATGGCTACACCTTC
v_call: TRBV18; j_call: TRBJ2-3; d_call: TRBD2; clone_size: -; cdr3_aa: CASSPGAGVCTDTQYF; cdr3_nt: TGTGCCAGCTCACCAGGGGCGGGGGTGTGCACAGATACGCAGTATTTT
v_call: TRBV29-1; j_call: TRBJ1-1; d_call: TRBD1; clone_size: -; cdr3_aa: CSATDRGYSEAFF; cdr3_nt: TGCAGCGCCACGGACAGGGGCTATTCTGAAGCTTTCTTT
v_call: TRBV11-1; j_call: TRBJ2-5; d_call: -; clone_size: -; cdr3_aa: CASSPLGESRETQYF; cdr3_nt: TGTGCCAGCAGCCCCCTAGGGGAAAGTCGAGAGACCCAGTACTTC
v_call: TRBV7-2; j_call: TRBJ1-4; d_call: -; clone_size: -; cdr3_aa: CASSLAGGRNEKLFF; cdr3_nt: TGTGCCAGCTCTCTTGCGGGGGGACGTAATGAAAAACTGTTTTTT
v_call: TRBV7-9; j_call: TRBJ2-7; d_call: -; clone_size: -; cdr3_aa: CASSPGPWSNYEQYF; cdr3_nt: TGTGCCAGCAGCCCAGGGCCCTGGTCAAACTACGAGCAGTACTTC
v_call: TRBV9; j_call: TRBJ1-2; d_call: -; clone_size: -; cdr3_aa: CASSVAGQNYGYTF; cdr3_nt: TGTGCCAGCAGCGTAGCCGGACAAAACTATGGCTACACCTTC
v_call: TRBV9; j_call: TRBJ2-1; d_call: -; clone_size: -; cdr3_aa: CASSVVDAGAEQFF; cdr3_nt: TGTGCCAGCAGCGTAGTCGACGCGGGGGCCGAACAGTTCTTC
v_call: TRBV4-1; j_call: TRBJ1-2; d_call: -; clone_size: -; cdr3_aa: CASSHGGTYGYTF; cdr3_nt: TGCGCCAGCAGCCACGGGGGGACCTATGGCTACACCTTC
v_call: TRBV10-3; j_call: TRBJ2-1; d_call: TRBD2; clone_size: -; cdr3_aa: CAISGTGEGTWQFF; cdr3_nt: TGTGCCATCAGTGGGACGGGGGAGGGGACGTGGCAGTTCTTC
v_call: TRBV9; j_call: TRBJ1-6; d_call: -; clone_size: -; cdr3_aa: CASSGLTVGDSPLHF; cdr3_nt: TGTGCCAGCAGCGGATTGACCGTAGGGGATTCACCCCTCCACTTT
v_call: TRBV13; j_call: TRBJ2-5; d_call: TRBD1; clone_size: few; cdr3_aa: CASSGHSGTGGQETQYF; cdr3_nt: TGTGCCAGCAGCGGCCATTCCGGGACAGGGGGCCAAGAGACCCAGTACTTC
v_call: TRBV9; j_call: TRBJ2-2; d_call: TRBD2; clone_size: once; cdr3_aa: CASSVWGGDTGELFF; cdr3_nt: TGTGCCAGCAGCGTTTGGGGGGGGGACACCGGGGAGCTGTTTTTT
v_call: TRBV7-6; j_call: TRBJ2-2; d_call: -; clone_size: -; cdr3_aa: CASSSRLRDTRGGELFF; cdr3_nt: TGTGCCAGCAGCTCCAGACTCCGGGACACTCGGGGTGGGGAGCTGTTTTTT
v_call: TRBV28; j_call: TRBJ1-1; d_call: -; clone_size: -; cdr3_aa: CASSFSRGGSTEAFF; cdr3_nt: TGTGCCAGCAGTTTCTCCCGGGGGGGCAGCACTGAAGCTTTCTTT
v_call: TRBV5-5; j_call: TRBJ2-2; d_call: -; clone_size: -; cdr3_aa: CASSSQGANTGELFF; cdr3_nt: TGTGCCAGCAGCTCACAGGGAGCGAACACCGGGGAGCTGTTTTTT
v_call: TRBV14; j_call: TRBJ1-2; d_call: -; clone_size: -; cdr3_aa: CASSQVTGMDYGYTF; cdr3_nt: TGTGCCAGCAGCCAAGTAACAGGGATGGACTATGGCTACACCTTC
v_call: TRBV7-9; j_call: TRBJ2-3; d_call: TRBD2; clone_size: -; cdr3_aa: CASSLNSGSTDTQYF; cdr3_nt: TGTGCCAGCAGCCTAAATAGCGGGAGCACAGATACGCAGTATTTT
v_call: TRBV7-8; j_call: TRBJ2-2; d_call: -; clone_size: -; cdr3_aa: CASSFVRGTTGGLFF; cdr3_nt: TGTGCCAGCAGCTTCGTTCGAGGCACCACCGGGGGGCTGTTTTTT
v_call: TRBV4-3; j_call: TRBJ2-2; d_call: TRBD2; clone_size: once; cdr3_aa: CASSQGLAGGLAGELFF; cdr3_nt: TGCGCCAGCAGCCAAGGACTAGCGGGGGGGCTGGCCGGGGAGCTGTTTTTT
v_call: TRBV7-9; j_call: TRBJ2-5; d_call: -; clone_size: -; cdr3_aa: CSSSFGGETQYF; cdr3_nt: TGTTCCAGCAGCTTTGGGGGGGAGACCCAGTACTTC
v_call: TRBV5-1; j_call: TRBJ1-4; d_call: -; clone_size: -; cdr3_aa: CASSPGTREKLFF; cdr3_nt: TGCGCCAGCAGCCCGGGGACTCGGGAAAAACTGTTTTTT
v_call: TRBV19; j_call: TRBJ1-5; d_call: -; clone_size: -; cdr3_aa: CASTSPGQRGQPQHF; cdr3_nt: TGTGCCAGTACTTCACCGGGACAACGAGGGCAGCCCCAGCATTTT
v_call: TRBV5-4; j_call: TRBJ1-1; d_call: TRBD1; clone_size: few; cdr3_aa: CASSLYQGDTEAFF; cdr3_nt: TGTGCCAGCAGCTTGTATCAGGGGGACACTGAAGCTTTCTTT
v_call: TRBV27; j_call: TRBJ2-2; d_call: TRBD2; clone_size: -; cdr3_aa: CASRQTSGGYTGELFF; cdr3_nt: TGTGCCAGCAGACAAACTAGCGGGGGGTACACCGGGGAGCTGTTTTTT
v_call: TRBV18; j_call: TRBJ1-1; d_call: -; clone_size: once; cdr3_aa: CASSPPGNTEAFF; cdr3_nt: TGTGCCAGCTCACCTCCAGGGAACACTGAAGCTTTCTTT
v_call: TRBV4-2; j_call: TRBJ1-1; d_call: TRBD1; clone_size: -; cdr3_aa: CASSQTGGAEAFF; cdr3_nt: TGTGCCAGCAGCCAGACAGGGGGAGCTGAAGCTTTCTTT
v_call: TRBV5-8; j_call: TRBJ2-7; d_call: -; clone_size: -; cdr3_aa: CASSLDGGEKQYF; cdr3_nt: TGTGCCAGCAGCTTGGACGGGGGTGAGAAGCAGTACTTC
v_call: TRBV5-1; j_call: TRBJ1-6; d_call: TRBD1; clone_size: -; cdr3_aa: CASTIDGWDRGRSPLHF; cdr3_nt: TGCGCCAGCACCATTGACGGTTGGGACAGGGGTAGATCACCCCTCCACTTT
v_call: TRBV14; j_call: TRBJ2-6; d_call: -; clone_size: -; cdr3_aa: CASSHPGVSGANVLTF; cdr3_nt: TGTGCCAGCAGCCATCCAGGGGTATCTGGGGCCAACGTCCTGACTTTC
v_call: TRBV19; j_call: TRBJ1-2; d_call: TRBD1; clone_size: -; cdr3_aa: CASSTRTGGLNYGYTF; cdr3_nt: TGTGCCAGTAGTACCCGGACAGGGGGCCTTAACTATGGCTACACCTTC
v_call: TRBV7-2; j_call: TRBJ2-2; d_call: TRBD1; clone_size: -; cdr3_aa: CASSLNYRGLTGELFF; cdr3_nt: TGTGCCAGCAGCTTAAACTACAGGGGATTAACCGGGGAGCTGTTTTTT
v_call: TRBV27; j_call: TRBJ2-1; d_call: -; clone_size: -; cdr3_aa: CASSPAPSVEQFF; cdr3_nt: TGTGCCAGCAGCCCGGCCCCAAGCGTTGAGCAGTTCTTC
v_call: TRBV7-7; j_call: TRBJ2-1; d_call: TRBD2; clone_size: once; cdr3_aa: CASSRTSLAGSNNEQFF; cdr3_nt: TGTGCCAGCAGCCGCACATCATTAGCGGGGAGCAACAATGAGCAGTTCTTC
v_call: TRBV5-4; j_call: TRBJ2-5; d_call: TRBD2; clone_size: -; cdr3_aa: CASSLGGTSGETQYF; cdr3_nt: TGTGCCAGCAGCTTAGGCGGGACTAGCGGCGAGACCCAGTACTTC
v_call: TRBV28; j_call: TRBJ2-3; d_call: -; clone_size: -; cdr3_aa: CASSYQGTDTQYF; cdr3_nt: TGTGCCAGCAGTTACCAGGGCACAGATACGCAGTATTTT
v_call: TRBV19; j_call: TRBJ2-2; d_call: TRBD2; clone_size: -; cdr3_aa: CASSIPTGGAYTGELFF; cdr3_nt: TGTGCCAGTAGTATCCCTACCGGGGGGGCTTACACCGGGGAGCTGTTTTTT
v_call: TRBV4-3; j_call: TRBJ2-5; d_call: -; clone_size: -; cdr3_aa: CASSQGASGETQYF; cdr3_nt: TGCGCCAGCAGCCAAGGAGCCAGCGGGGAGACCCAGTACTTC
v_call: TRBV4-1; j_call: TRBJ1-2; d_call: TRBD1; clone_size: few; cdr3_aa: CASSQDEGQINYGYTF; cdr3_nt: TGCGCCAGCAGCCAAGATGAGGGACAGATTAACTATGGCTACACCTTC
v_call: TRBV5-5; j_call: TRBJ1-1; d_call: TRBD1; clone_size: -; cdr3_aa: CASSLGKTGGVVAFF; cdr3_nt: TGTGCCAGCAGCTTGGGTAAAACAGGGGGCGTCGTAGCTTTCTTT
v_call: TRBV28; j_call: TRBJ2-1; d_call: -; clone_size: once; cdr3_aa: CASSLGENEQFF; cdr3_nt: TGTGCCAGCAGTTTAGGGGAGAATGAGCAGTTCTTC
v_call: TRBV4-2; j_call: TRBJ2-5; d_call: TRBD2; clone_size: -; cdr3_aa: CASSLERGGRETQYF; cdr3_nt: TGTGCCAGCAGCCTTGAGCGGGGGGGCAGAGAGACCCAGTACTTC
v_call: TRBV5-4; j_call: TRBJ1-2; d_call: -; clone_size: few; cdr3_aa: CASSFSTRNYGYTF; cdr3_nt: TGTGCCAGCAGCTTTTCCACACGTAACTATGGCTACACCTTC